Each of the 10 T cell receptor beta chains below was sequenced from the same sample in a study of Graves' ophthalmopathy and Graves' hyperthyroidism. RNA served as the template for amplifying TCR beta CDR3 regions. A first-round RT-PCR used HTBI primers, followed by a second-round multiplex PCR. MiXCR, applied by TCRdb to the multiplex PCR reads, yields one record per CDR3 protein. The sample has a few hundred thousand distinct CDR3 sequences, less than 40% seen once; the top ten hold about 4%. Material: peripheral blood or thyroid tissue (not recorded which). These receptor sequences come from an adult man with Graves' hyperthyroidism.

The gene calls are TRBV12-3 or TRBV12-4 and TRBJ1-4; no reliable D call. CDR3 length equals 14 residues. The V end lost 6 bases, the J end lost 3 bases, and 11 bases lay between the germline ends. Here the CDR3 DNA reads TGTGCCAGCAGATTGGCGGCCGCTAATGAAAAACTGTTTTTT. This translates into CASRLAAANEKLFF.

In regard to this clonotype: No conserved phenylalanine or tryptophan is present at the end of the CDR3, so a read error is the likely explanation. The DNA is left out, because the CDR3 cannot be placed on it with certainty; the CDR3 is given as TCRdb lists it. This chain links TRBV29-1 with TRBJ1-1; no DNA check was done on the table's D call, TRBD1. Germline V gene sequence: CDR1 SQVTM, CDR2 ANQGSEA. The CDR3 region is 11 residues in length, termini included. The CDR3 spells CSVGTRGGGFY.

The genes are TRBV7-3 and TRBJ2-5; the match to TRBD2 covers 11 bases. The CDR3 runs to 16 residues. Germline CDR1 SGHTA, CDR2 FQGTGA. V shed 5 bases and J 7 bases; nucleotides not matched to a gene: 12. CDR3 sequence: CASSPSPGTSGGTQYF. CDR3 bases: TGTGCCAGCAGCCCATCCCCCGGGACTAGCGGCGGGACCCAGTACTTC.

This clonotype has just one count. The chain recombines TRBV7-2 with TRBJ2-3; D is uncertain. This CDR3 spans 14 amino acids. Germline CDR1 reads SGHTA; CDR2 reads FQGNSA. Between the trimmed V and J ends, which lost 1 base and 5 bases, there was a span of 10 bases. The CDR3: CASSLVSGVDTQYF. Written as DNA, the CDR3 is TGTGCCAGCAGCTTAGTTTCCGGAGTAGATACGCAGTATTTT.

The table lists this clonotype with a few counts. This chain links TRBV7-9 with TRBJ2-5, with a possible D match to TRBD2 (6 bases). Germline loops: CDR1 SEHNR, CDR2 FQNEAQ (reference sequence). V was pared by 4 bases and J by 7 bases, with 16 bases between. The CDR3 consists of 14 residues. The CDR3 protein is CASSSIDPEGTQYF. The DNA for the CDR3 is TGTGCCAGCAGCTCGATAGACCCGGAGGGGACCCAGTACTTC. Variable domain in full (rest from reference TRBV7-9 and TRBJ2-5): DTGVSQNPRHKITKRGQNVTFRCDPISEHNRLYWYRQTLGQGPEFLTYFQNEAQLEKSRLLSDRFSAERPKGSFSTLEIQRTEQGDSAMYLCASSSIDPEGTQYFGPGTRLLVL.

V gene TRBV29-1 combines with J gene TRBJ2-7; no reliable D call. The CDR3 covers 12 residues. In germline, CDR1 is SQVTM, CDR2 ANQGSEA. The V and J ends lost 3 bases and 1 base respectively, with 7 bases between them. The CDR3 region is CSVEVPSYEQYF. CDR3 nucleotide sequence: TGCAGCGTTGAGGTCCCTTCCTACGAGCAGTACTTC.

This clonotype has at least ten counts. The chain has TRBV5-1 and TRBJ1-1; weak D call: TRBD1 (6 bases). CDR1 and CDR2 from the germline V gene are SGHRS and YFSETQ. V gave up 1 base and J gave up 1 base, with 11 bases separating them. The length of the CDR3 is 15 residues. CDR3 residues: CASSLQGSTNTEAFF. CDR3 in DNA: TGCGCCAGCAGCTTGCAGGGGTCCACGAACACTGAAGCTTTCTTT.

The chain uses TRBV24-1 and TRBJ2-1; 12 bases are shared with TRBD1. Trimming took 2 bases from V and 8 from J; bases not matched to a gene: 3. Germline loops: CDR1 KGHDR, CDR2 SFDVKD. CDR3 length equals 15 residues. The CDR3 sequence: CATSDSGTGGHEQFF. The CDR3 DNA reads as TGTGCCACCAGTGATTCGGGGACAGGGGGCCATGAGCAGTTCTTC.

The chain links TRBV29-1 to TRBJ1-2; possibly TRBD1 for D (5 bases). Germline CDR1 reads SQVTM; CDR2 reads ANQGSEA. V was trimmed by 3 bases and J by 1 base, leaving 18 bases between them. The CDR3 loop spans 16 amino acids. This CDR3 reads CSVEKGTRSLNYGYTF. DNA for the CDR3: TGCAGCGTTGAGAAGGGGACCCGCTCCCTTAACTATGGCTACACCTTC.

This clonotype appeared once. V and J are TRBV15 and TRBJ2-7, with 12 nucleotides matching TRBD2. Germline lookup yields CDR1 LNHNV and CDR2 YYDKDF (reference sequence). The CDR3 has 15 residues. V gave up 2 bases and J gave up 5 bases; unmatched junction bases: 4. CDR3 amino acids: CATSRTRLAGDEQYF. The CDR3 DNA reads TGTGCCACCAGCAGAACTCGACTAGCGGGAGACGAGCAGTACTTC.